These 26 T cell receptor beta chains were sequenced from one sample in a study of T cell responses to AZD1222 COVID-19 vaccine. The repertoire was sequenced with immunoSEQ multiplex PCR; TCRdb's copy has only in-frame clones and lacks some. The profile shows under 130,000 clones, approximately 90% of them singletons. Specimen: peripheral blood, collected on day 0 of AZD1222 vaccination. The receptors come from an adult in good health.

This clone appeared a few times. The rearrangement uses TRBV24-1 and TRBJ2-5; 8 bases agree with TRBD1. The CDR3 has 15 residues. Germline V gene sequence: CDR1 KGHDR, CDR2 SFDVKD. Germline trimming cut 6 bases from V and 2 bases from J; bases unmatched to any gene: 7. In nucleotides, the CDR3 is TGTGCCACCAGTAATCCCGGGACAGGACAAGAGACCCAGTACTTC. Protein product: CATSNPGTGQETQYF.

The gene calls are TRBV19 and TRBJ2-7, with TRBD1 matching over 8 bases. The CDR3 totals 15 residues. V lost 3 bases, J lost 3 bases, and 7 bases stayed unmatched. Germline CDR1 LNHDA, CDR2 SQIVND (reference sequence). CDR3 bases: TGTGCCAGTAGTATGTACAGGGGGTCCCACTACGAGCAGTACTTC. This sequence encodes CASSMYRGSHYEQYF.

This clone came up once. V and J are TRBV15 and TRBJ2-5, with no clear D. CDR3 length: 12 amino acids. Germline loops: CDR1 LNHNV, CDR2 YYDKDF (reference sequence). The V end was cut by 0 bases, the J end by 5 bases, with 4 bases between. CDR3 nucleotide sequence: TGTGCCACCAGCAGAGATAGGGAGACCCAGTACTTC. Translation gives CATSRDRETQYF. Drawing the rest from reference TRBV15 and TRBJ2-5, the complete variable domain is DAMVIQNPRYQVTQFGKPVTLSCSQTLNHNVMYWYQQKSSQAPKLLFHYYDKDFNNEADTPDNFQSRRPNTSFCFLDIRSPGLGDTAMYLCATSRDRETQYFGPGTRLLVL.

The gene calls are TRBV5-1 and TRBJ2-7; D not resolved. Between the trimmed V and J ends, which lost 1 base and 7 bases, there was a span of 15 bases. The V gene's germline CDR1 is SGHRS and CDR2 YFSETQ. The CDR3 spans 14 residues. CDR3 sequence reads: CASSLTGPSEEQYF. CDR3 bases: TGCGCCAGCAGCTTGACGGGTCCTTCTGAGGAGCAGTACTTC. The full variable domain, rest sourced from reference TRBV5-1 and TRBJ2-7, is KAGVTQTPRYLIKTRGQQVTLSCSPISGHRSVSWYQQTPGQGLQFLFEYFSETQRNKGNFPGRFSGRQFSNSRSEMNVSTLELGDSALYLCASSLTGPSEEQYFGPGTRLTVT.

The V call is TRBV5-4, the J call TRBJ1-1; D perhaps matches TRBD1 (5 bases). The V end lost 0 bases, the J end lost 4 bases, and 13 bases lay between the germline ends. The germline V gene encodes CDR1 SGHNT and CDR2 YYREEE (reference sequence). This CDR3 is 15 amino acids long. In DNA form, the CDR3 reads TGTGCCAGCAGCTTGGTAGGGGCGCGGATCACTGAAGCTTTCTTT. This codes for CASSLVGARITEAFF.

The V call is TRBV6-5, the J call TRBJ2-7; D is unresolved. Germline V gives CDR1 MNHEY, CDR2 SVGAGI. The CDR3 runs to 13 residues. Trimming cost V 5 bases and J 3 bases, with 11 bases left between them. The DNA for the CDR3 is TGTGCCAGCAGTAACCTTCCAGGCTACGAGCAGTACTTC. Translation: CASSNLPGYEQYF.

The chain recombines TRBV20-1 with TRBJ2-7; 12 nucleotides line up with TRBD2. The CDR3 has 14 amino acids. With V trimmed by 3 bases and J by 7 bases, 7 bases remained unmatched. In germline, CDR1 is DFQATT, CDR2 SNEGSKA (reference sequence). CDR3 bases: TGCAGTGCTAGTCTCGGACTAGCGGGAAGGGAGCAGTACTTC. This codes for CSASLGLAGREQYF.

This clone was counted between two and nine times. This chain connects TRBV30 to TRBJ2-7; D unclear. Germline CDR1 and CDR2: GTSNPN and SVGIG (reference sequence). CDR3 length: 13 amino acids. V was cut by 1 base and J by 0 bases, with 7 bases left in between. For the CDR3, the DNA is TGTGCCTGGAGTGATGGCAGCTCCTACGAGCAGTACTTC. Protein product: CAWSDGSSYEQYF.

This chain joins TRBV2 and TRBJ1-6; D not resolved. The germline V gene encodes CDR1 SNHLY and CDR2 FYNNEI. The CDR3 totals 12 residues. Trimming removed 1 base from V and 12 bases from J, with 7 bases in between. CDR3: CASSEVVGPLHF. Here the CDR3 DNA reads TGTGCCAGCAGTGAAGTGGTGGGACCCCTCCACTTT.

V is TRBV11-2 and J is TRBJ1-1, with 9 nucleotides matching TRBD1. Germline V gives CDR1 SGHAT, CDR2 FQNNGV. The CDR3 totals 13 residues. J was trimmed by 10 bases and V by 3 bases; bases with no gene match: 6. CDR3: CASSLGIQGAAFF. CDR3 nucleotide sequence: TGTGCCAGCAGCTTGGGTATACAGGGGGCAGCTTTCTTT.

CDR3: CASCSRGGDGYTF. As DNA, the CDR3 is TGTGCCAGCTGCTCGAGGGGGGGCGATGGCTACACCTTC. This chain connects TRBV27 to TRBJ1-2, with D possibly TRBD1 on 6 matching bases. The germline gives CDR1 MNHEY, CDR2 SMNVEV (reference sequence). V was clipped by 8 bases and J by 6 bases, with 16 bases between them. There are 13 residues in the CDR3.

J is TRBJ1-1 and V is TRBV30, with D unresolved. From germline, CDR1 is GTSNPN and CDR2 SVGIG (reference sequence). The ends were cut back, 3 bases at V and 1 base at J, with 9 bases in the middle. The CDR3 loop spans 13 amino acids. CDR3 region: CAWREQTNTEAFF. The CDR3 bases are TGTGCCTGGAGGGAACAGACGAACACTGAAGCTTTCTTT.

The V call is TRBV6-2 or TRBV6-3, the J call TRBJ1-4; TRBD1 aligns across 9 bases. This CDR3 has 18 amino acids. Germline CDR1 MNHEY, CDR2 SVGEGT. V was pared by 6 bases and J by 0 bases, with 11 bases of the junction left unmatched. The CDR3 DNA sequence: TGTGCCAGCAGCCACCCGGACAGGGGACATGCAACTAATGAAAAACTGTTTTTT. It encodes CASSHPDRGHATNEKLFF.

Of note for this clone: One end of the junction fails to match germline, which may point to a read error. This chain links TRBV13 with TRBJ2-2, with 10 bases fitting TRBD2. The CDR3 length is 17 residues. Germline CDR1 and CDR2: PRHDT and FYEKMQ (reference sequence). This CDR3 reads CASSIGPSGSFGGELFF. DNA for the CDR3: TGTGCCAGCAGCATAGGACCTAGCGGGAGCTTTGGCGGGGAGCTGTTTTTT. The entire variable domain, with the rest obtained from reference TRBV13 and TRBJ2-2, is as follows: AAGVIQSPRHLIKEKRETATLKCYPIPRHDTVYWYQQGPGQDPQFLISFYEKMQSDKGSIPDRFSAQQFSDYHSELNMSSLELGDSALYFCASSIGPSGSFGGELFFGEGSRLTVL.

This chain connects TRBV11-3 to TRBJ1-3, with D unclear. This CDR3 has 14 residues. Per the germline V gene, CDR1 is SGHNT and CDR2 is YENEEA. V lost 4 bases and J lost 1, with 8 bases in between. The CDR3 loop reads CASSSAGSGNTIYF. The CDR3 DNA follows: TGTGCCAGCAGCTCCGCCGGATCTGGAAACACCATATATTTT.

The CDR3 spells CASISIGQPQHF. The DNA of the CDR3 is TGTGCCAGCATCTCTATAGGGCAGCCCCAGCATTTT. The V call is TRBV28, the J call TRBJ1-5; D gene ambiguous. Trimming stripped 7 bases from V and 7 bases from J, with 11 bases between. The CDR3 spans 12 residues. CDR1 is MDHEN and CDR2 is SYDVKM in the germline V gene.

The CDR3 DNA reads TGTGCCAGCAGCTTAGCGATTCAGCAAGAGACCCAGTACTTC. Protein product: CASSLAIQQETQYF. This chain joins TRBV7-2 and TRBJ2-5; D remains unclear. This CDR3 is built from 14 residues. Germline V gene lookup returns CDR1 SGHTA and CDR2 FQGNSA. Trimming cost V 0 bases and J 2 bases, with 7 bases left between them.

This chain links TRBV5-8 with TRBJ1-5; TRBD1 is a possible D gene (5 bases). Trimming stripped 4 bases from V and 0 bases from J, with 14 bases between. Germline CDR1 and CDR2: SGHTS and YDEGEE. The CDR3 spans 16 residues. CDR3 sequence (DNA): TGTGCCAGCAGCCCCTTCGGGGGAAATAGCAATCAGCCCCAGCATTTT. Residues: CASSPFGGNSNQPQHF. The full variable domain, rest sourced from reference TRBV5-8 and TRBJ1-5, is EAGVTQSPTHLIKTRGQQATLRCSPISGHTSVYWYQQALGLGLQFLLWYDEGEERNRGNFPPRFSGRQFPNYSSELNVNALELEDSALYLCASSPFGGNSNQPQHFGDGTRLSIL.

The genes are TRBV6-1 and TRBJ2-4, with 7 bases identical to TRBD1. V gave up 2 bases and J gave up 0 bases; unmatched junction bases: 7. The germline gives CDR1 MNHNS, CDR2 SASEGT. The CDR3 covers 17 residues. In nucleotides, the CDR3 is TGTGCCAGCAGTGAATGGGCAGGGGGTTTAGCCAAAAACATTCAGTACTTC. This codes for CASSEWAGGLAKNIQYF.

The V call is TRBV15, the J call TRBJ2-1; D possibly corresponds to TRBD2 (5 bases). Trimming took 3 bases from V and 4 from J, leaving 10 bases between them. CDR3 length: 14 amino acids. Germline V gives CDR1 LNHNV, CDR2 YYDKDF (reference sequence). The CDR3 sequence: CATSRRADYNEQFF. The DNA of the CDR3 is TGTGCCACCAGCAGGCGGGCGGATTACAATGAGCAGTTCTTC.

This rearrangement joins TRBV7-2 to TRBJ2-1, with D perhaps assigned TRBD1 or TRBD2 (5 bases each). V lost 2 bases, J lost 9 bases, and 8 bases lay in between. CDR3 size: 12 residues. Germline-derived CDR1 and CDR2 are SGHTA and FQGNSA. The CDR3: CASSLSGTEQFF. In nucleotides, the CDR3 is TGTGCCAGCAGCTTATCCGGGACTGAGCAGTTCTTC.

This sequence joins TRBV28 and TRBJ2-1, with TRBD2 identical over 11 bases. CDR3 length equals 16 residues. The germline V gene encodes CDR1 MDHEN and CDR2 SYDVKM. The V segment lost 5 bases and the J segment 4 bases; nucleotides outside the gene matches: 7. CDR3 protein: CASSPRTSGSYNEQFF. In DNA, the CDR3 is TGTGCCAGCAGTCCCCGGACTAGCGGGTCTTACAATGAGCAGTTCTTC.

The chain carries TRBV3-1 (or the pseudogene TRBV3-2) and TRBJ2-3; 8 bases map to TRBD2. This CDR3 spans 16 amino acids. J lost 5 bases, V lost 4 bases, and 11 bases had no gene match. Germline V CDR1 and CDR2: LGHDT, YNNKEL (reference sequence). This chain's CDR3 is CASSPPGSGGGDTQYF. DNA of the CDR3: TGTGCCAGCAGCCCCCCTGGAAGCGGGGGCGGAGATACGCAGTATTTT.

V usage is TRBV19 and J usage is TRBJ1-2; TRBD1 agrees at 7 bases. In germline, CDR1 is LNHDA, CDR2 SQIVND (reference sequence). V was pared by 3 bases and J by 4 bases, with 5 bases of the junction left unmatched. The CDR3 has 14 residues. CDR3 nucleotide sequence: TGTGCCAGTAGTATCAAGGGGACAGCCTATGGCTACACCTTC. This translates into CASSIKGTAYGYTF.

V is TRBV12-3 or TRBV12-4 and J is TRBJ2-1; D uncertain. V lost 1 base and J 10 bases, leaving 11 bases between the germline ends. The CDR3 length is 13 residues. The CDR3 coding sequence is TGTGCCAGCAGTTTAGGCCCCCGCCAAGAGCAGTTCTTC. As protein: CASSLGPRQEQFF.

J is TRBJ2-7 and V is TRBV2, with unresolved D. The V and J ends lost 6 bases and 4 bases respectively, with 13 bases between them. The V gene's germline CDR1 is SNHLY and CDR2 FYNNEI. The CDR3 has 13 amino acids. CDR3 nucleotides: TGTGCCAGCAGCTCCGAGGACGGTTACGAGCAGTACTTC. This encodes CASSSEDGYEQYF.